The clone carrying this T cell receptor (beta chain) was seen only once. The data originate from a study of blood T cell repertoires in COVID-19. Some clones are missing from TCRdb's copy, which holds only in-frame ones; the method was immunoSEQ multiplex PCR. The sample includes about 68,000 clones, 65% to 90% of them seen just once. V was clipped by 4 bases and J by 2 bases; unmatched bases: 6. This CDR3 spans 15 amino acids. In germline, CDR1 is SGHRS, CDR2 YFSETQ. The sequencing sample was made of peripheral blood. The TCR originated in a man older than 75 with acute or convalescent COVID-19. This chain uses TRBV5-1 with TRBJ2-3, with 8 bases that match TRBD2. CDR3 nucleotides: TGCGCCAGCAGCCCCAGCGGGAGAGTCACAGATACGCAGTATTTT. It codes for CASSPSGRVTDTQYF. The full variable domain, with the rest looked up from reference TRBV5-1 and TRBJ2-3, is KAGVTQTPRYLIKTRGQQVTLSCSPISGHRSVSWYQQTPGQGLQFLFEYFSETQRNKGNFPGRFSGRQFSNSRSEMNVSTLELGDSALYLCASSPSGRVTDTQYFGPGTRLTVL.